The 30 T cell receptor beta chains given below trace back to one sample, sequenced in a study of blood T cell repertoires in COVID-19. Measured with immunoSEQ multiplex PCR; TCRdb has only the in-frame clones, and not every one. The sample yields about 68,000 clones, 65% to 85% seen once. Sequenced sample: peripheral blood. The source is a woman in her forties or fifties with acute or convalescent COVID-19.

J is TRBJ2-7 and V is TRBV5-1; 8 bases fit TRBD1. Trimming at V came to 0 bases and at J to 2 bases, leaving 4 bases not matched to a gene. CDR3 length equals 15 residues. Germline CDR1 reads SGHRS; CDR2 reads YFSETQ. The CDR3, as DNA: TGCGCCAGCAGCTTGGAGACAGGGGTGACCTACGAGCAGTACTTC. This encodes CASSLETGVTYEQYF.

The chain recombines TRBV2 with TRBJ1-5, with 7 bases aligning to TRBD1. The CDR3 sequence is 17 residues long. From germline, CDR1 is SNHLY and CDR2 FYNNEI. Germline trimming cut 6 bases from V and 4 bases from J; bases unmatched to any gene: 15. The CDR3 region is CASSERTQNRGNQPQHF. For the CDR3, the DNA is TGTGCCAGCAGCGAAAGAACGCAGAACAGGGGAAATCAGCCCCAGCATTTT.

This chain connects TRBV5-1 to TRBJ1-1; 9 bases map to TRBD1. Trimming took 6 bases from V and 3 from J; bases not matched to a gene: 6. This CDR3 has 14 amino acids. Looked up from germline, CDR1 is SGHRS and CDR2 is YFSETQ. The CDR3 loop is CASTIGQGHTEAFF. CDR3 sequence (DNA): TGCGCCAGCACCATAGGACAGGGGCACACTGAAGCTTTCTTT.

This clone appeared a few times. The rearrangement uses TRBV3-1 (or the pseudogene TRBV3-2) and TRBJ2-3; 14 positions match TRBD2. The CDR3 is 18 amino acids. With 3 bases clipped from V and 0 bases from J, the junction kept 5 bases outside the gene matches. In germline, CDR1 is LGHDT, CDR2 YNNKEL (reference sequence). In DNA form, the CDR3 reads TGTGCCAGCAGCCAGGGACTAGCGGGGGCCACGAGCACAGATACGCAGTATTTT. This translates into CASSQGLAGATSTDTQYF.

J is TRBJ1-5 and V is TRBV19; D is uncertain. V dropped 5 bases and J dropped 0 bases, with 14 bases sitting between them. The germline CDR1 and CDR2 sequences are LNHDA and SQIVND (reference sequence). The CDR3 length is 16 residues. In DNA, the CDR3 is TGTGCCAGTAGTTTGACGGGAACCACTAGCAATCAGCCCCAGCATTTT. It is translated as CASSLTGTTSNQPQHF.

This chain uses TRBV5-4 with TRBJ1-2; TRBD1 agrees at 11 bases. The CDR3 sequence is 14 residues long. CDR1 SGHNT and CDR2 YYREEE come from the germline V gene (reference sequence). V trimming: 1 base; J trimming: 6 bases; junction bases outside the gene matches: 2. The CDR3 is CASSLRDRGDGYTF. CDR3 nucleotides: TGTGCCAGCAGCTTGAGGGACAGGGGGGATGGCTACACCTTC.

The rearrangement links TRBV4-1 to TRBJ2-1; TRBD2 matches at 10 bases. This CDR3 has 14 amino acids. V dropped 5 bases and J dropped 6; count of bases not matched to a gene: 4. Per germline, CDR1 MGHRA and CDR2 YSYEKL. In nucleotides, the CDR3 is TGCGCCAGCAGCTCGGCTAGCGGGGGCAATGAGCAGTTCTTC. Its protein product is CASSSASGGNEQFF.

This sequence joins TRBV18 and TRBJ1-1; 8 bases are shared with TRBD1. V lost 2 bases to trimming and J lost 5 bases; unmatched junction nucleotides: 4. Germline V gene data show CDR1 as KGHSH and CDR2 as LQKENI. The CDR3 has 14 residues. Written as DNA, the CDR3 is TGTGCCAGCTCACCAGACAGGGGTGGAACTGAAGCTTTCTTT. It specifies CASSPDRGGTEAFF.

In this sample, this clone turned up once. The J gene is TRBJ1-1, the V gene TRBV28; D perhaps matches TRBD1 (5 bases). Deletions cut 1 base from V and 0 bases from J, with 21 bases between. CDR1 and CDR2 (germline): MDHEN, SYDVKM. This CDR3 comprises 19 residues. The CDR3 nucleotides read TGTGCCAGCAGTTTATTCATAACGGGTGGGGGGTCAATGAACACTGAAGCTTTCTTT. As protein: CASSLFITGGGSMNTEAFF.

J is TRBJ2-7 and V is TRBV10-1; 9 bases fit TRBD1. The CDR3 consists of 16 residues. Germline loops: CDR1 WNHNN, CDR2 SYGVQD (reference sequence). Germline trimming cut 1 base from V and 3 bases from J; bases unmatched to any gene: 7. The CDR3 DNA is TGCGCCAGCAGTGAGTTCGGGACAGGGTCTTGCTACGAGCAGTACTTC. It translates to CASSEFGTGSCYEQYF.

The rearrangement uses TRBV5-1 and TRBJ1-1; D is undetermined. V shed 0 bases and J shed 4 bases, with 10 bases lying between them. The CDR3 contains 14 residues. Germline loops: CDR1 SGHRS, CDR2 YFSETQ. The CDR3 DNA reads as TGCGCCAGCAGCTTGGGACGCGGGCCCACTGAAGCTTTCTTT. Protein: CASSLGRGPTEAFF.

The chain has TRBV6-1 and TRBJ1-3; D unclear. From germline, CDR1 is MNHNS and CDR2 SASEGT. There are 14 residues in the CDR3. V gave up 2 bases and J gave up 0 bases, with 5 bases separating them. The CDR3 DNA sequence: TGTGCCAGCAGTGAACCCCACTCTGGAAACACCATATATTTT. Encoded protein: CASSEPHSGNTIYF.

V and J are TRBV5-1 and TRBJ2-3; D may be TRBD1 (7 bases). The CDR3 consists of 16 residues. CDR1 and CDR2 from the germline V gene are SGHRS and YFSETQ. V dropped 0 bases and J dropped 0 bases, with 11 bases sitting between them. Here the CDR3 DNA reads TGCGCCAGCAGCTTGGGCGGGACAGCAAGCACAGATACGCAGTATTTT. Translating it yields CASSLGGTASTDTQYF.

V is TRBV6-6 and J is TRBJ1-5; D remains unclear. This CDR3 region has 15 residues. Trimming stripped 0 bases from V and 0 bases from J, with 6 bases between. Germline CDR1 is MNHNY and CDR2 is SVGAGI (reference sequence). CDR3 sequence: CASSYSSGSNQPQHF. The CDR3 coding sequence is TGTGCCAGCAGTTACTCGAGCGGTAGCAATCAGCCCCAGCATTTT.

The CDR3 reads CASSDKDRGPTYEQYF. DNA of the CDR3: TGTGCCAGCAGCGACAAAGACAGGGGGCCTACCTACGAGCAGTACTTC. The chain joins TRBV5-4 to TRBJ2-7; 10 bases map to TRBD1. The CDR3 is made up of 16 amino acids. CDR1 and CDR2 (germline): SGHNT, YYREEE (reference sequence). The trim removed 4 bases at V and 2 bases at J, leaving 9 bases unmatched.

The rearrangement uses TRBV3-1 (or the pseudogene TRBV3-2) and TRBJ1-4; no clear D. The CDR3 consists of 15 residues. Per germline, CDR1 LGHDT and CDR2 YNNKEL (reference sequence). Trimming pared 0 bases from V and 7 bases from J, leaving 12 bases between. CDR3 region: CASSQDGGRLEKLFF. CDR3 bases: TGTGCCAGCAGCCAAGATGGAGGAAGACTTGAAAAACTGTTTTTT.

In its sample, this clone was seen once. The chain combines TRBV13 with TRBJ1-3, with D possibly being TRBD1 (5 bases). This CDR3 region has 15 residues. CDR1 is PRHDT and CDR2 is FYEKMQ in the germline V gene (reference sequence). Deletions cut 6 bases from V and 8 bases from J, with 20 bases between. Written as DNA, the CDR3 is TGTGCCAGCAGATTCACAGGCGATGGAGCTGACACCATATATTTT. This sequence encodes CASRFTGDGADTIYF.

This chain uses TRBV28 with TRBJ2-5; 7 nucleotides match TRBD2. The CDR3 loop spans 14 amino acids. The V gene end was trimmed by 3 bases and the J gene end by 5 bases; junction bases not matched to a gene: 6. Germline V gene lookup returns CDR1 MDHEN and CDR2 SYDVKM. This chain's CDR3 is CASSFSGARETQYF. The CDR3 nucleotides read TGTGCCAGCAGTTTCAGCGGGGCGAGGGAGACCCAGTACTTC.

The chain is built from TRBV18 and TRBJ2-1; 8 bases match TRBD2. CDR3 length: 16 residues. The germline V gene encodes CDR1 KGHSH and CDR2 LQKENI. The trim removed 3 bases at V and 1 base at J, leaving 5 bases unmatched. The CDR3 sequence is CASSPQLADSYNEQFF. The CDR3 region has the DNA TGTGCCAGCTCACCCCAACTAGCGGATTCCTACAATGAGCAGTTCTTC.

The chain has TRBV30 and TRBJ2-3; TRBD1 agrees at 7 bases. Germline loops: CDR1 GTSNPN, CDR2 SVGIG (reference sequence). CDR3 length equals 15 residues. The V gene end was trimmed by 1 base and the J gene end by 0 bases; junction bases not matched to a gene: 4. CDR3 in amino acids: CAWSETGVSTDTQYF. The CDR3 DNA is TGTGCCTGGAGTGAAACAGGGGTGAGCACAGATACGCAGTATTTT.

The V call is TRBV23-1, the J call TRBJ2-1, with D possibly being TRBD2 (5 bases). TRBV23-1 is reported as an ORF; its role is uncertain. Trimming cost V 0 bases and J 0 bases, with 24 bases left between them. This CDR3 is 21 amino acids long. The CDR3 DNA is TGCGCCAGCAGTCAATCGCTAGCCTCCGACGTGGGTCAAGTCTCCTACAATGAGCAGTTCTTC. It specifies CASSQSLASDVGQVSYNEQFF.

In its sample, this clone was seen a few times. J is TRBJ2-2 and V is TRBV5-6, with TRBD1 matching over 8 bases. V was clipped by 4 bases and J by 4 bases; unmatched bases: 6. The germline V gene encodes CDR1 SGHDT and CDR2 YYEEEE. The CDR3 has 15 amino acids. Here the CDR3 DNA reads TGTGCCAGCAGCACCGACAGGGGCTTCACCGGGGAGCTGTTTTTT. Its protein is CASSTDRGFTGELFF.

The chain uses TRBV5-1 and TRBJ1-1; no firm D call. The V gene's germline CDR1 is SGHRS and CDR2 YFSETQ. With 2 bases removed from V and 4 bases from J, the gap between germline ends came to 9 bases. This CDR3 has 13 residues. The CDR3 DNA reads as TGCGCCAGCAGCTTTGCCGGGAGCACTGAAGCTTTCTTT. This codes for CASSFAGSTEAFF.

The chain joins TRBV7-3 to TRBJ2-1, with 12 bases identical to TRBD2. Trimming at V came to 5 bases and at J to 9 bases, leaving 2 bases not matched to a gene. CDR3 length: 13 amino acids. Germline V gene lookup returns CDR1 SGHTA and CDR2 FQGTGA. DNA for the CDR3: TGTGCCAGCAGCCAGACTAGCGGGAGTGAGCAGTTCTTC. It encodes CASSQTSGSEQFF.

The V gene is TRBV19, the J gene TRBJ2-5; D unclear. Germline loops: CDR1 LNHDA, CDR2 SQIVND (reference sequence). The ends were cut back, 5 bases at V and 4 bases at J, with 8 bases in the middle. The CDR3 spans 12 residues. CDR3 DNA sequence: TGTGCCAGTAGTGGGCAGACAGAGACCCAGTACTTC. It encodes CASSGQTETQYF.

This sequence joins TRBV7-9 and TRBJ2-7, with a weak D call TRBD1 (5 bases). Per germline, CDR1 SEHNR and CDR2 FQNEAQ (reference sequence). The length of the CDR3 is 16 residues. The V end lost 5 bases, the J end lost 0 bases, and 17 bases lay between the germline ends. Here the CDR3 DNA reads TGTGCCAGCAGCCCCTCTTTCAGGGAAAGCTCCTACGAGCAGTACTTC. This gives the protein CASSPSFRESSYEQYF.

The gene calls are TRBV7-9 and TRBJ2-7, with TRBD1 identical over 7 bases. This CDR3 is 16 amino acids long. Germline V gene lookup returns CDR1 SEHNR and CDR2 FQNEAQ (reference sequence). The trim removed 4 bases at V and 9 bases at J, leaving 18 bases unmatched. CDR3 in amino acids: CASSSDQTGDAGMQYF. CDR3 bases: TGTGCCAGCAGCTCCGACCAAACAGGGGATGCCGGGATGCAGTACTTC. The variable domain in full, with the rest retrieved from reference TRBV7-9 and TRBJ2-7, is DTGVSQNPRHKITKRGQNVTFRCDPISEHNRLYWYRQTLGQGPEFLTYFQNEAQLEKSRLLSDRFSAERPKGSFSTLEIQRTEQGDSAMYLCASSSDQTGDAGMQYFGPGTRLTVT.

This clone was observed a handful of times. The J gene is TRBJ1-2, the V gene TRBV21-1; the D call TRBD1 from the table was never checked on the DNA. TRBV21-1 is deemed a pseudogene. CDR3 length: 14 amino acids. The chain's CDR3 is CASSKAQQPYGYTF. The CDR3 coding sequence is TGTGCCAGCAGCAAAGCGCAACAGCCCTATGGCTACACCTTC.

The CDR3 is CAWTPKGHRTYEQYF. CDR3 DNA sequence: TGTGCCTGGACTCCCAAGGGACATCGGACCTACGAGCAGTACTTC. The rearrangement links TRBV30 to TRBJ2-7; a weak D match, TRBD1 (6 bases). V was cut by 4 bases and J by 2 bases, with 18 bases left in between. Germline-derived CDR1 and CDR2 are GTSNPN and SVGIG (reference sequence). CDR3 size: 15 residues.

The chain carries TRBV24-1 and TRBJ2-5, with D tentatively TRBD2 (5 bases). Trimming removed 3 bases at V and 4 bases at J, with 14 bases between. CDR1 and CDR2 from the germline V gene are KGHDR and SFDVKD. This CDR3 contains 15 residues. The CDR3 loop reads CATSDGILGGETQYF. CDR3 nucleotides: TGTGCCACCAGTGATGGGATACTAGGTGGAGAGACCCAGTACTTC.